This T cell receptor beta chain is drawn from a study of CD8 T cells in Susac syndrome. Random hexamers were used to reverse transcribe roughly 0.45 to 1 ug of RNA. TCRdb itself ran the immunoSEQ multiplex PCR reads through MiXCR, one entry per CDR3 protein. This table holds fewer than 85,000 distinct CDR3 sequences, roughly 95% found once. CDR1 and CDR2 from the germline V gene are MNHEY and SMNVEV (reference sequence). V lost 10 bases and J lost 0, with 12 bases in between. CDR3 size: 13 residues. This sequence originates from a human donor with Susac syndrome. Sequences were obtained from CD8+ T cells from PBMCs. This chain uses TRBV27 with TRBJ1-1; D possibly corresponds to TRBD1 (6 bases). CDR3: CATLGGLNTEAFF. The CDR3 coding sequence is TGTGCCACCTTGGGGGGCCTGAACACTGAAGCTTTCTTT.